The 16 T cell receptor beta chains presented below share a single source sample, sequenced in a study of cytomegalovirus exposure and HLA in healthy donors. The PCR was carried out with 60 Vbeta primers and 13 Jbeta primers. Clones were sequenced by immunoSEQ multiplex PCR, and TCRdb holds only the in-frame ones, with some missing. The top ten clones hold about 4% of a sample with over 250,000 clones, roughly 85% of them seen once. Sequenced sample: PBMCs. The receptors were sampled from a man in his forties in good health and CMV-seropositive.

The gene calls are TRBV7-9 and TRBJ1-1; D gene ambiguous. The CDR3 contains 14 residues. The V end was cut by 1 base, the J end by 1 base, with 7 bases between. Germline CDR1 and CDR2: SEHNR and FQNEAQ (reference sequence). The CDR3 loop is CASSLVHSNTEAFF. The DNA for the CDR3 is TGTGCCAGCAGCTTAGTTCACTCGAACACTGAAGCTTTCTTT.

The chain combines TRBV28 with TRBJ2-3; maybe TRBD1 (6 bases). This CDR3 has 11 amino acids. Trimming stripped 7 bases from V and 7 bases from J, with 9 bases between. Germline CDR1 and CDR2: MDHEN and SYDVKM. For the CDR3, the DNA is TGTGCCAGCATACAGGGCCATACGCAGTATTTT. Translating gives CASIQGHTQYF.

This rearrangement joins TRBV9 to TRBJ1-4, with D uncertain. Germline values: CDR1 SGDLS, CDR2 YYNGEE. The CDR3 is made up of 14 amino acids. Trimming took 4 bases from V and 7 from J, leaving 14 bases between them. The DNA for the CDR3 is TGTGCCAGCAGCCCGGGCGGGTTAGCTGAAAAACTGTTTTTT. This sequence encodes CASSPGGLAEKLFF. Supplemented by reference TRBV9 and TRBJ1-4, the full variable domain reads DSGVTQTPKHLITATGQRVTLRCSPRSGDLSVYWYQQSLDQGLQFLIQYYNGEERAKGNILERFSAQQFPDLHSELNLSSLELGDSALYFCASSPGGLAEKLFFGSGTQLSVL.

The chain employs TRBV4-1 and TRBJ1-2, with a tentative D call TRBD1 (5 bases). The germline V gene encodes CDR1 MGHRA and CDR2 YSYEKL. Trimming cost V 0 bases and J 2 bases, with 16 bases left between them. The CDR3 is 17 amino acids. The CDR3 protein is CASSQEGPSSRNYGYTF. Written as DNA, the CDR3 is TGCGCCAGCAGCCAAGAGGGGCCCAGCTCTAGGAACTATGGCTACACCTTC.

The chain is built from TRBV6-6 and TRBJ1-3, with TRBD1 identical over 7 bases. The CDR3 loop spans 14 amino acids. J gave up 3 bases and V 7 bases, and 6 bases lay outside the gene matches. CDR1 is MNHNY, CDR2 SVGAGI, per germline (reference sequence). Here the CDR3 reads CASKQGRGGNTIYF. Here the CDR3 DNA reads TGTGCCAGCAAACAGGGGCGGGGTGGAAACACCATATATTTT.

The V call is TRBV7-9, the J call TRBJ2-3; a possible D gene is TRBD1 (5 bases). The CDR3 covers 16 residues. The germline CDR1 and CDR2 sequences are SEHNR and FQNEAQ (reference sequence). With 4 bases removed from V and 2 bases from J, the gap between germline ends came to 16 bases. CDR3 protein: CASSSPRGGHTDTQYF. The CDR3 DNA reads as TGTGCCAGCAGCTCCCCACGTGGCGGACACACAGATACGCAGTATTTT.

This clone occurred once. J is TRBJ2-7 and V is TRBV7-3; 7 bases match TRBD1. Germline V lookup: CDR1 SGHTA, CDR2 FQGTGA. The CDR3 has 16 residues. J was trimmed by 0 bases and V by 5 bases; bases with no gene match: 10. The CDR3 region has the DNA TGTGCCAGCAGCCCTCAACAGGGGCCTCTCTCCTACGAGCAGTACTTC. It encodes CASSPQQGPLSYEQYF.

The chain has TRBV28 and TRBJ1-5; no definite D call. V shed 4 bases and J shed 5 bases, with 15 bases lying between them. The CDR3 is 15 amino acids. CDR1 is MDHEN, CDR2 SYDVKM, per germline. The CDR3 spells CASSSPRGLDQPQHF. In nucleotides, the CDR3 is TGTGCCAGCAGTTCCCCCCGAGGGTTAGATCAGCCCCAGCATTTT.

V gene TRBV9 combines with J gene TRBJ2-5; D might be TRBD1 (5 bases). Germline V gene lookup returns CDR1 SGDLS and CDR2 YYNGEE. This CDR3 region has 17 residues. With 0 bases removed from V and 0 bases from J, the gap between germline ends came to 15 bases. The CDR3: CASSVGGKGSHQETQYF. The CDR3 DNA is TGTGCCAGCAGCGTAGGGGGTAAGGGGTCCCACCAAGAGACCCAGTACTTC.

The chain links TRBV25-1 to TRBJ2-1; tentatively, D is TRBD1 (6 bases). This CDR3 is 11 amino acids long. Germline V CDR1 and CDR2: MGHDK, SYGVNS. The germline V and J ends were trimmed by 7 bases and 10 bases, with 11 bases remaining between them. The CDR3 protein is CASTGVWEQFF. CDR3 bases: TGTGCCAGCACAGGGGTCTGGGAGCAGTTCTTC.

The gene calls are TRBV7-3 and TRBJ1-1, with D possibly being TRBD1 (6 bases). The V gene lost 5 bases and the J gene lost 4 bases, with 23 bases spanning the gap. CDR1 is SGHTA, CDR2 FQGTGA, per germline. CDR3 size: 17 residues. CDR3 DNA sequence: TGTGCCAGCAGCCCCAGTGGGGGACAAGGGTTGATCACTGAAGCTTTCTTT. It is translated as CASSPSGGQGLITEAFF. The full variable domain, rest sourced from reference TRBV7-3 and TRBJ1-1, is GAGVSQTPSNKVTEKGKYVELRCDPISGHTALYWYRQSLGQGPEFLIYFQGTGAADDSGLPNDRFFAVRPEGSVSTLKIQRTERGDSAVYLCASSPSGGQGLITEAFFGQGTRLTVV.

This chain links TRBV4-3 with TRBJ2-3; TRBD2 might be the D (5 bases). The germline gives CDR1 LGHNA, CDR2 YSLEER. CDR3 length: 14 amino acids. The V end lost 3 bases, the J end lost 5 bases, and 12 bases lay between the germline ends. The CDR3 nucleotides are TGCGCCAGCAGCCAGTGGAGGACCGGAGATACGCAGTATTTT. Translation gives CASSQWRTGDTQYF.

J is TRBJ2-3 and V is TRBV5-1; 11 nucleotides line up with TRBD1. Trimming took 2 bases from V and 6 from J; bases not matched to a gene: 5. The CDR3 spans 15 residues. Germline values: CDR1 SGHRS, CDR2 YFSETQ. The CDR3 region is CASSFLGQGGDTQYF. For the CDR3, the DNA is TGCGCCAGCAGCTTCCTGGGACAGGGGGGGGATACGCAGTATTTT.

In its sample, this clone was seen once. This chain uses TRBV19 with TRBJ2-7; 10 positions match TRBD1. The ends lost 1 base at V and 0 bases at J; junction bases unmatched: 3. Germline V lookup: CDR1 LNHDA, CDR2 SQIVND (reference sequence). The CDR3 is made up of 16 amino acids. This CDR3 reads CASSIGGTGVSYEQYF. Written as DNA, the CDR3 is TGTGCCAGTAGTATAGGGGGGACAGGGGTCTCCTACGAGCAGTACTTC.

This rearrangement joins TRBV9 to TRBJ2-3, with a tentative D call TRBD2 (5 bases). V shed 0 bases and J shed 1 base, with 12 bases lying between them. In germline, CDR1 is SGDLS, CDR2 YYNGEE. The CDR3 runs to 16 residues. CDR3 sequence reads: CASSVDGNYGTDTQYF. Written as DNA, the CDR3 is TGTGCCAGCAGCGTAGACGGGAATTATGGCACAGATACGCAGTATTTT.

The CDR3 DNA sequence: TGTGCCAGCAGATGGGGGGACAGGGCGAGGGATGGCTACACCTTC. It codes for CASRWGDRARDGYTF. This chain connects TRBV21-1 to TRBJ1-2; TRBD1, the table's D call, was not compared with the DNA. TRBV21-1 is reported as a pseudogene. This CDR3 is built from 15 residues.